This entry lists 5 T cell receptor beta chains sequenced from one sample in a study of blood T cell repertoires in COVID-19. Data came from immunoSEQ multiplex PCR; TCRdb stores just in-frame clones and leaves some out. Here the sample spans some 70,000 clones, around 86% being singletons. Sequencing used peripheral blood. Receptors were obtained from a man in his forties or fifties with active COVID-19.

The J gene is TRBJ1-3, the V gene TRBV5-1; the D is unclear. The CDR3 has 13 residues. Trimming took 2 bases from V and 2 from J, leaving 5 bases between them. Germline values: CDR1 SGHRS, CDR2 YFSETQ. This chain's CDR3 is CASSFAAGNTIYF. CDR3 nucleotides: TGCGCCAGCAGCTTTGCAGCTGGAAACACCATATATTTT.

The chain is built from TRBV19 and TRBJ1-1; weak D call: TRBD1 (5 bases). Trimming removed 2 bases from V and 4 bases from J, with 8 bases in between. The germline V gene has CDR1 LNHDA and CDR2 SQIVND (reference sequence). This CDR3 is 13 amino acids long. The CDR3 reads CASSIPGITEAFF. The CDR3 DNA sequence: TGTGCCAGTAGTATACCAGGGATCACTGAAGCTTTCTTT.

The chain uses TRBV6-2 or TRBV6-3 and TRBJ2-1; TRBD2 aligns across 16 bases. The CDR3 has 18 amino acids. Unmatched junction bases numbered 9, after V lost 5 bases and J lost 5 bases. The germline gives CDR1 MNHEY, CDR2 SVGEGT. The CDR3, as DNA: TGTGCCAGCAGTCCGCCGGGACTAGCGGGGGGGCGAAACAATGAGCAGTTCTTC. This encodes CASSPPGLAGGRNNEQFF.

V is TRBV7-2 and J is TRBJ1-2; 8 bases map to TRBD1. CDR1 and CDR2 (germline): SGHTA, FQGNSA. This CDR3 has 13 amino acids. V shed 6 bases, J shed 5 bases, and the junction held 5 bases outside the gene matches. The CDR3 spells CASSPDREYGYTF. The CDR3 nucleotides read TGTGCCAGCAGTCCGGACAGGGAGTATGGCTACACCTTC.

The chain carries TRBV6-5 and TRBJ2-5; D remains ambiguous. V was trimmed by 7 bases and J by 4 bases, leaving 16 bases between them. This CDR3 has 14 residues. Per the germline V gene, CDR1 is MNHEY and CDR2 is SVGAGI. The CDR3 region has the DNA TGTGCCAGCACTAGTTTACCCGTCTTAGAGACCCAGTACTTC. This gives the protein CASTSLPVLETQYF.